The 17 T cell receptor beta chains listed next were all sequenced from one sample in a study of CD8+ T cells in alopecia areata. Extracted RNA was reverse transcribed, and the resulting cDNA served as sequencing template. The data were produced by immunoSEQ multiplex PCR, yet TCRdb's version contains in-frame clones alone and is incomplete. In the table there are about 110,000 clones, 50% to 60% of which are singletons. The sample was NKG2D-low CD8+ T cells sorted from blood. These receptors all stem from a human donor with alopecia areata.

DNA of the CDR3: TGTGCCAGCGCGTCGTATAGCAATCAGCCCCAGCATTTT. As protein: CASASYSNQPQHF. The gene calls are TRBV27 and TRBJ1-5; no clear D gene. This CDR3 has 13 residues. With 8 bases removed from V and 0 bases from J, the gap between germline ends came to 8 bases. CDR1 and CDR2 (germline): MNHEY, SMNVEV (reference sequence).

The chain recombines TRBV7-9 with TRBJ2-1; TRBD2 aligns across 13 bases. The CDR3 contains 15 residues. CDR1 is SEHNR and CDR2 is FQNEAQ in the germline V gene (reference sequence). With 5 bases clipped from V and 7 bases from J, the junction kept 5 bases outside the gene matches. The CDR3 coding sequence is TGTGCCAGCAGCATAACTAGCGGGAGGGTAAATGAGCAGTTCTTC. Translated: CASSITSGRVNEQFF.

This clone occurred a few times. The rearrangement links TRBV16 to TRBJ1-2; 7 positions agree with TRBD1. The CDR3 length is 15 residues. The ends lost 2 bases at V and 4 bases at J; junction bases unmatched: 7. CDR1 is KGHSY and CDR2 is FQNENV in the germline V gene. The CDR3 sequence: CASSQDRAGSYGYTF. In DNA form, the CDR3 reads TGTGCCAGCAGCCAAGACAGGGCCGGTTCCTATGGCTACACCTTC.

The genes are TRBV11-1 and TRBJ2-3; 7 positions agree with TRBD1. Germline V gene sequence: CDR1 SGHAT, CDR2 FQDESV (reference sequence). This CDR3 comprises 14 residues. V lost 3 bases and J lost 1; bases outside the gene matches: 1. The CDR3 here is CASSFGQGTDTQYF. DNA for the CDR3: TGTGCCAGCAGCTTTGGACAGGGCACAGATACGCAGTATTTT. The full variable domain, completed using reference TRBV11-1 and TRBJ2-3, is EAEVAQSPRYKITEKSQAVAFWCDPISGHATLYWYRQILGQGPELLVQFQDESVVDDSQLPKDRFSAERLKGVDSTLKIQPAELGDSAMYLCASSFGQGTDTQYFGPGTRLTVL.

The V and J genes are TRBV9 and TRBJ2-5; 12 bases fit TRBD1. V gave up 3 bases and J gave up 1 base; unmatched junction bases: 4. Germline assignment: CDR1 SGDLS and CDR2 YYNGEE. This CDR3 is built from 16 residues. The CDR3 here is CASSEGGQGAQETQYF. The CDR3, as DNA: TGTGCCAGCAGCGAGGGGGGACAGGGGGCCCAAGAGACCCAGTACTTC.

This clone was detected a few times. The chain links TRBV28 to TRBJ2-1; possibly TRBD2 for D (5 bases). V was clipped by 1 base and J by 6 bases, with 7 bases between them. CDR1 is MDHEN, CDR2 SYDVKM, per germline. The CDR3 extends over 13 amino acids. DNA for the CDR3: TGTGCCAGCAGTTTATCACTAGTCAATGAGCAGTTCTTC. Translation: CASSLSLVNEQFF. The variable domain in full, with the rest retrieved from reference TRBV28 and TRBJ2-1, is DVKVTQSSRYLVKRTGEKVFLECVQDMDHENMFWYRQDPGLGLRLIYFSYDVKMKEKGDIPEGYSVSREKKERFSLILESASTNQTSMYLCASSLSLVNEQFFGPGTRLTVL.

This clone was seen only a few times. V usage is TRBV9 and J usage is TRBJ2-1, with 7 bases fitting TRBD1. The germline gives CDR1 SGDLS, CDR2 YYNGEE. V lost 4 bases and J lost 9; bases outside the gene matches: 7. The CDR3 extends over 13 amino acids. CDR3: CASSLTGLSEQFF. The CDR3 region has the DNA TGTGCCAGCAGCTTGACAGGGTTAAGTGAGCAGTTCTTC.

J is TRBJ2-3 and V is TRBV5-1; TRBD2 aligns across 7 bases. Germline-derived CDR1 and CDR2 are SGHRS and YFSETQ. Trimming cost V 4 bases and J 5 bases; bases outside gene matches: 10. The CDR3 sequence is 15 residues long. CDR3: CASSPAGSGRDTQYF. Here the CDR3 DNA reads TGCGCCAGCAGCCCGGCGGGTAGCGGGCGAGATACGCAGTATTTT.

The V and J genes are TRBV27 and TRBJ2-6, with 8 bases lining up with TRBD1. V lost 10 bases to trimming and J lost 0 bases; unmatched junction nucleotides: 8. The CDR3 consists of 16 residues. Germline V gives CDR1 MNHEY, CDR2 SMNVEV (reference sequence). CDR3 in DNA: TGTGCCACTCGAGGACAGGGCAACTCTGGGGCCAACGTCCTGACTTTC. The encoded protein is CATRGQGNSGANVLTF.

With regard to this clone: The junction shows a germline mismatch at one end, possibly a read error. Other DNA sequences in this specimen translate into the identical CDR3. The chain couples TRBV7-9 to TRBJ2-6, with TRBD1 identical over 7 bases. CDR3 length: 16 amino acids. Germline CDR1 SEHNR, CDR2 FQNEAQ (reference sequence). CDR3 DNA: TGTGCCAGCAGCTCCGGGACAGCATCTGGGGCCAATGTCCTGACTTTC. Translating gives CASSSGTASGANVLTF.

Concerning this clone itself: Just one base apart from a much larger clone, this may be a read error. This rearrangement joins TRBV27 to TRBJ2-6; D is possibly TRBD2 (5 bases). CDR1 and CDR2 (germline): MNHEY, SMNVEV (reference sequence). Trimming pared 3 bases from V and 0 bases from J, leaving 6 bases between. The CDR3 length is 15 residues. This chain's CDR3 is CASSLGSSGANVLTF. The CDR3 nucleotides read TGTGCCAGCAGTTTGGGGAGCTCTGGGGCCAACGTCCTGACTTTC.

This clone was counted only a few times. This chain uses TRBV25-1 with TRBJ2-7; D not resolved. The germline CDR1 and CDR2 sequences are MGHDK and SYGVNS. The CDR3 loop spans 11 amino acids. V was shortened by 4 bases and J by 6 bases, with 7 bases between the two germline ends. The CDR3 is CASSVGFEQYF. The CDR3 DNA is TGTGCCAGCAGTGTGGGGTTCGAGCAGTACTTC.

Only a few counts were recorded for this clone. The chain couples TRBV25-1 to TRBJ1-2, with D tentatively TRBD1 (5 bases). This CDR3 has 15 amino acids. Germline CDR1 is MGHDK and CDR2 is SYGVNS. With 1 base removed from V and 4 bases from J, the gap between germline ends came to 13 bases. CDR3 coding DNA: TGTGCCAGCAGTGAATCCCTGGCAGGGCTCTATGGCTACACCTTC. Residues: CASSESLAGLYGYTF.

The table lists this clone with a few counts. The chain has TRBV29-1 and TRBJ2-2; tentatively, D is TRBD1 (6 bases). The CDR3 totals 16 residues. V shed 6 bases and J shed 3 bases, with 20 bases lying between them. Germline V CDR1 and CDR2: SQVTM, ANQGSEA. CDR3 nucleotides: TGCAGCGTCGCCGACCGGGACATTGGATACACCGGGGAGCTGTTTTTT. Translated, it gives CSVADRDIGYTGELFF.

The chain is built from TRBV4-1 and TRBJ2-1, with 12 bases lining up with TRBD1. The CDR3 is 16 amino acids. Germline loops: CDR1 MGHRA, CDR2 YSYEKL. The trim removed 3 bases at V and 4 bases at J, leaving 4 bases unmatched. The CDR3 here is CASSQGQGAVYNEQFF. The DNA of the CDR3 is TGCGCCAGCAGCCAGGGACAGGGGGCCGTATACAATGAGCAGTTCTTC.

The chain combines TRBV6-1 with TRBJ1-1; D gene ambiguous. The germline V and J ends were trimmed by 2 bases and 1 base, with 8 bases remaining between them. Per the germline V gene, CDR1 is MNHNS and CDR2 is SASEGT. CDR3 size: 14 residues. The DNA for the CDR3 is TGTGCCAGCAGTGAATTGGGGTCGAACACTGAAGCTTTCTTT. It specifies CASSELGSNTEAFF.

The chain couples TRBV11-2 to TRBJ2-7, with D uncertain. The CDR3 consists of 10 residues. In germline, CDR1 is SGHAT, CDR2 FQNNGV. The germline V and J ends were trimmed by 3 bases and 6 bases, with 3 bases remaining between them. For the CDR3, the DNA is TGTGCCAGCAGCTTTAGCGAGCAGTACTTC. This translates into CASSFSEQYF.